This note documents a single TCR beta chain sequence. The data stem from a study of control samples from healthy donors and cancer patients. Clones were read by immunoSEQ multiplex PCR, and TCRdb kept only the in-frame ones, dropping some. The sample consists of 150,000 or so clones, about 93% of them appearing once. CDR1 is LNHDA and CDR2 is SQIVND in the germline V gene (reference sequence). V lost 3 bases, J lost 2 bases, and 10 bases lay in between. CDR3 length: 15 amino acids. The sequenced sample was PBMCs. The chain combines TRBV19 with TRBJ1-4; D perhaps matches TRBD1 (6 bases). The TCR was taken from a man aged 55 to 70 with colorectal cancer. DNA of the CDR3: TGTGCCAGTAGTATCTACAGGGCGACTAATGAAAAACTGTTTTTT. Translated, it gives CASSIYRATNEKLFF.